This TCR beta chain was observed in a study of T cells in Graves' hyperthyroidism and ophthalmopathy. Study-wide results and limits: Among thyroid clonotypes expanded above 0.001, most also appeared in blood. A median about 6.2 months before onset, the model predicted ophthalmopathy.

This clonotype was counted a few times. Its antigen is as yet unknown. A much larger clone differs by one base, so this may be a read error. RNA transcripts provided the source from which TCR beta CDR3 regions were amplified. The TCR CDR3 first-round RT-PCR relied on the HTBI primer set. TCRdb fed the multiplex PCR reads into MiXCR, producing one record per CDR3 protein. The sample lists 250,000 or so distinct CDR3 sequences, approximately 16% occurring once. Patients aged 18 to 65 had newly diagnosed hyperthyroidism lasting under 2 months. Every diagnosis used clinical symptoms, serum thyroxine and TRAb, thyroid ultrasound and orbital computed tomography. Germline V gives CDR1 SGHAT, CDR2 FQNNGV. The CDR3 runs 13 residues.

The rearrangement links TRBV11-2 to TRBJ2-3; D possibly corresponds to TRBD2 (5 bases). The receptor was derived from a woman aged 45-60 years with Graves' hyperthyroidism that later progressed to Graves' ophthalmopathy. Material: blood. Written as DNA, the CDR3 is TGTGCCAGCAGCTTAGGAGTAGCGAATACGCGGTATTTT. Translated, it gives CASSLGVANTRYF.